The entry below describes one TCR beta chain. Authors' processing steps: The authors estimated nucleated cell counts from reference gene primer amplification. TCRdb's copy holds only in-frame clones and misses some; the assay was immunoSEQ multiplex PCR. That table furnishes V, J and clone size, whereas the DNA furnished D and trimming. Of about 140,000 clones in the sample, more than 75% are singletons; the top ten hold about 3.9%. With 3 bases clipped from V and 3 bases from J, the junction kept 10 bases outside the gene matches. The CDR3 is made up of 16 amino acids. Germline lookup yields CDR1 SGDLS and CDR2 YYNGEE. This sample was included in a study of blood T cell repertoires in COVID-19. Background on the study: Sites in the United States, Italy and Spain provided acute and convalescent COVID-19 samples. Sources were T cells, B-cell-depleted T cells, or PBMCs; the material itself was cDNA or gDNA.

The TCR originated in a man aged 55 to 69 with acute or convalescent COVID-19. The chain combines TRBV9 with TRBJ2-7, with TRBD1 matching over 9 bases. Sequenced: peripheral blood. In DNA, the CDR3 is TGTGCCAGCAGCGCGACACCCGGGACAGGGTTCTACGAGCAGTACTTC. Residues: CASSATPGTGFYEQYF.